This T cell receptor (beta chain) originates from a study of T cell changes during pregnancy in multiple sclerosis. Profiled with immunoSEQ multiplex PCR; TCRdb holds only in-frame clones, not every one. Of under 70,000 clones listed, about nine tenths are singletons. The CDR3 contains 12 residues. V shed 7 bases and J shed 4 bases, with 8 bases lying between them. Germline-derived CDR1 and CDR2 are SNHLY and FYNNEI. The chain employs TRBV2 and TRBJ2-1, with a tentative D call TRBD1 (5 bases). This specimen was CD4+ T cells from peripheral blood mononuclear cells, taken after pregnancy. This receptor was taken from a female donor with multiple sclerosis, enrolled in a pregnancy study. CDR3 DNA sequence: TGTGCCAGCAAGGGGCTGTACAATGAGCAGTTCTTC. This gives the protein CASKGLYNEQFF.